Given below is one TCR beta chain in context. TCRdb re-analysed the 5' RACE reads in MiXCR, keeping a single row per CDR3 protein. The top ten clones hold roughly 23% of a sample with a few hundred thousand distinct CDR3 sequences, 15% to 20% of them seen once. These data are taken from a study of T-cell memory formation after mild COVID-19. CDR1 and CDR2 from the germline V gene are MNHNY and SVGAGI (reference sequence). The length of the CDR3 is 15 residues. The germline V and J ends were trimmed by 6 bases and 0 bases, with 12 bases remaining between them. The sequence derives from a man between 18 and 29 years old who had mild COVID-19 (a few samples of this study predate the infection). Cell type and time point are not known. The chain joins TRBV6-6 to TRBJ1-5; D is undetermined. Material: PBMCs or a T cell subset sorted from them (not recorded which). The CDR3 DNA is TGTGCCAGCAGCCCAGGACGGGCTAGCAATCAGCCCCAGCATTTT. Amino acid sequence: CASSPGRASNQPQHF.